Below are 30 T cell receptor beta chains sequenced from a single sample in a study of T cell repertoires in cytomegalovirus infection. MiXCR, applied by TCRdb to the reads, yields one record per CDR3 protein. The table shows about 830,000 distinct CDR3 sequences, with approximately 32% occurring only once. These receptors have no identified antigens. The source material was cultured CD8+ T cells from PBMCs, sampled from culture after CMV antigen stimulation. The origin of the receptors is a human donor in good health (CMV status not recorded). Some clones in this sample may be carry-over from other donors' samples.

This sequence joins TRBV28 and TRBJ2-5; TRBD1 aligns across 9 bases. Germline V gene sequence: CDR1 MDHEN, CDR2 SYDVKM. V lost 1 base and J lost 5; bases outside the gene matches: 5. CDR3 length: 15 residues. The chain's CDR3 is CASSLFDRGGETQYF. The DNA for the CDR3 is TGTGCCAGCAGTTTATTCGACAGGGGGGGGGAGACCCAGTACTTC.

This clonotype was counted between two and nine times. V is TRBV6-5 and J is TRBJ2-3; no clear D. The CDR3 sequence is 14 residues long. V gave up 7 bases and J gave up 1 base, with 12 bases separating them. Germline V lookup: CDR1 MNHEY, CDR2 SVGAGI. CDR3 loop: CASKYWTGTDTQYF. The CDR3 DNA reads TGTGCCAGCAAGTATTGGACCGGCACAGATACGCAGTATTTT.

This rearrangement joins TRBV7-6 to TRBJ2-4, with D tentatively TRBD2 (5 bases). Germline V gives CDR1 SGHVS, CDR2 FNYEAQ. The V end was cut by 4 bases, the J end by 2 bases, with 15 bases between. CDR3 size: 16 residues. The CDR3 DNA reads TGTGCCAGCAGCTACAAGGGCGGAGGAACCAAAAACATTCAGTACTTC. Protein product: CASSYKGGGTKNIQYF.

The chain uses TRBV6-6 and TRBJ1-1; D possibly corresponds to TRBD1 (5 bases). V lost 2 bases and J 4 bases, leaving 11 bases between the germline ends. The CDR3 is 14 amino acids. The germline V gene has CDR1 MNHNY and CDR2 SVGAGI (reference sequence). The CDR3 DNA is TGTGCCAGCAGTTACGGGGGGGGTCGCACTGAAGCTTTCTTT. The encoded protein is CASSYGGGRTEAFF.

V is TRBV6-5 and J is TRBJ2-7; 8 bases align to TRBD2. Germline assignment: CDR1 MNHEY and CDR2 SVGAGI. The CDR3 runs to 15 residues. After removal of 10 bases from V and 2 bases from J, the junction contained 13 bases not matched to a gene. The CDR3 reads CATETGTRSPYEQYF. CDR3 DNA sequence: TGTGCCACCGAGACCGGGACTAGGAGCCCCTACGAGCAGTACTTC.

The chain recombines TRBV29-1 with TRBJ1-2; possibly TRBD1 for D (6 bases). The germline V and J ends were trimmed by 1 base and 2 bases, with 14 bases remaining between them. Germline V gives CDR1 SQVTM, CDR2 ANQGSEA. This CDR3 comprises 15 residues. The CDR3 DNA sequence: TGCAGCGTTGAAGGCGAGGCAGGGGAGAACTATGGCTACACCTTC. Encoded protein: CSVEGEAGENYGYTF.

This clonotype was detected many times. The chain has TRBV4-1 and TRBJ2-6, with a possible D match to TRBD1 (5 bases). In germline, CDR1 is MGHRA, CDR2 YSYEKL. The CDR3 length is 16 residues. Trimming took off 3 bases at V and 5 bases at J, with 14 bases between the two ends. CDR3 DNA: TGCGCCAGCAGCCAGCTCCTAGACAGATGGGCCAACGTCCTGACTTTC. Protein product: CASSQLLDRWANVLTF.

The V gene is TRBV10-3, the J gene TRBJ1-6; no firm D call. The CDR3 covers 15 residues. V gave up 2 bases and J gave up 2 bases, with 7 bases separating them. The germline V gene encodes CDR1 ENHRY and CDR2 SYGVKD. The CDR3: CAISEAGPYNSPLHF. The CDR3, as DNA: TGTGCCATCAGTGAGGCCGGGCCCTATAATTCACCCCTCCACTTT.

V gene TRBV2 combines with J gene TRBJ1-6; D ambiguous. This CDR3 contains 14 residues. V lost 3 bases to trimming and J lost 10 bases, with 13 bases between them. Germline lookup yields CDR1 SNHLY and CDR2 FYNNEI. CDR3 loop: CASSDWDSGSPLHF. DNA for the CDR3: TGTGCCAGCAGTGATTGGGATAGCGGGTCACCCCTCCACTTT.

The chain uses TRBV2 and TRBJ2-2, with 9 nucleotides matching TRBD1. Germline assignment: CDR1 SNHLY and CDR2 FYNNEI. This CDR3 comprises 15 residues. The junction had 4 bases not matched to a gene; V was cut back by 7 bases and J by 1 base. CDR3 nucleotide sequence: TGTGCCAGCACTCCGGGACAGGGGAACACCGGGGAGCTGTTTTTT. Encoded protein: CASTPGQGNTGELFF.

This clonotype turned up a few times. J is TRBJ1-4 and V is TRBV6-1; D gene unclear. This CDR3 is built from 18 residues. Germline lookup yields CDR1 MNHNS and CDR2 SASEGT. The ends were cut back, 6 bases at V and 0 bases at J, with 20 bases in the middle. The CDR3: CASRSLAGGRTTNEKLFF. The CDR3 DNA is TGTGCCAGCAGGAGTCTCGCGGGCGGTCGAACAACTAATGAAAAACTGTTTTTT.

The chain joins TRBV6-1 to TRBJ1-1; TRBD1 might be the D (6 bases). The germline V gene encodes CDR1 MNHNS and CDR2 SASEGT. The CDR3 contains 12 residues. The V end lost 7 bases, the J end lost 6 bases, and 12 bases lay between the germline ends. CDR3: CASNLRGAEAFF. The CDR3 DNA reads as TGTGCCAGCAACCTAAGGGGGGCTGAAGCTTTCTTT.

This clonotype has a handful of counts. The gene calls are TRBV29-1 and TRBJ1-1; a possible D gene is TRBD1 (5 bases). The CDR3 length is 13 residues. The V gene's germline CDR1 is SQVTM and CDR2 ANQGSEA. The ends were cut back, 3 bases at V and 1 base at J, with 9 bases in the middle. CDR3 sequence (DNA): TGCAGCGTTGATACAGGCCGGAACACTGAAGCTTTCTTT. Protein: CSVDTGRNTEAFF.

V is TRBV27 and J is TRBJ2-1; 9 positions match TRBD2. This CDR3 region has 15 residues. CDR1 and CDR2 from the germline V gene are MNHEY and SMNVEV (reference sequence). V trimming: 2 bases; J trimming: 8 bases; junction bases outside the gene matches: 7. CDR3 sequence: CASSLRAGGGHEQFF. CDR3 bases: TGTGCCAGCAGTTTAAGAGCGGGGGGCGGGCATGAGCAGTTCTTC.

This clonotype was observed many times. This chain uses TRBV6-6 with TRBJ1-1, with D perhaps matching TRBD1 (6 bases). The CDR3 sequence is 13 residues long. The V and J ends lost 6 bases and 1 base respectively, with 9 bases between them. Germline V gives CDR1 MNHNY, CDR2 SVGAGI (reference sequence). The CDR3 protein is CASRLDRNTEAFF. The CDR3 nucleotides are TGTGCCAGCAGACTGGACAGGAACACTGAAGCTTTCTTT.

There are a few counts of this clonotype. The chain is built from TRBV7-4 and TRBJ2-3; 10 positions agree with TRBD2. The CDR3 sequence is 17 residues long. Germline values: CDR1 SGHVT, CDR2 SQSDAQ. Trimming at V came to 1 base and at J to 3 bases, leaving 7 bases not matched to a gene. The chain's CDR3 is CASSLGGLAGVTDTQYF. CDR3 sequence (DNA): TGTGCCAGCAGCTTAGGCGGGCTAGCGGGGGTAACAGATACGCAGTATTTT. Based on the CDR3 plus reference TRBV7-4 and TRBJ2-3, the full variable domain is GAGVSQSPRYKVAKRGRDVALRCDSISGHVTLYWYRQTLGQGSEVLTYSQSDAQRDKSGRPSGRFSAERPERSVSTLKIQRTEQGDSAVYLCASSLGGLAGVTDTQYFGPGTRLTVL.

The V and J genes are TRBV7-9 and TRBJ1-4; 8 bases line up with TRBD1. The germline V gene encodes CDR1 SEHNR and CDR2 FQNEAQ (reference sequence). This CDR3 has 16 residues. The junction had 6 bases not matched to a gene; V was cut back by 2 bases and J by 4 bases. CDR3 region: CASSLSPGQVNEKLFF. DNA of the CDR3: TGTGCCAGCAGCTTAAGCCCGGGACAGGTTAATGAAAAACTGTTTTTT.

The chain couples TRBV6-8 to TRBJ2-7; perhaps TRBD2 as D (5 bases). CDR1 is MNHGY and CDR2 is SAAAGT in the germline V gene. CDR3 length: 15 amino acids. Trimming shortened V by 3 bases and J by 3 bases, and 15 bases separated the two germline ends. The CDR3 loop is CASSYGERKYYEQYF. The CDR3 bases are TGTGCCAGCAGTTATGGGGAGAGGAAGTACTACGAGCAGTACTTC.

This clonotype was detected only a few times. One junction end does not reproduce the germline sequence, and a read error may be involved. The rearrangement uses TRBV7-9 and TRBJ2-2, with D maybe TRBD1 (5 bases). Per the germline V gene, CDR1 is SEHNR and CDR2 is FQNEAQ (reference sequence). This CDR3 contains 16 residues. The CDR3 DNA reads TGTGCCAGCAGCCCATGGGGCACTCAGACCACCGGAGAGCTGTTTTTT. This encodes CASSPWGTQTTGELFF. Full variable domain (rest looked up from reference TRBV7-9 and TRBJ2-2): DTGVSQNPRHKITKRGQNVTFRCDPISEHNRLYWYRQTLGQGPEFLTYFQNEAQLEKSRLLSDRFSAERPKGSFSTLEIQRTEQGDSAMYLCASSPWGTQTTGELFFGEGSRLTVL.

This clonotype was counted only a few times. V is TRBV6-6 and J is TRBJ1-3; D may be TRBD1 (6 bases). V lost 4 bases to trimming and J lost 3 bases, with 7 bases between them. The CDR3 length is 13 residues. CDR1 and CDR2 (germline): MNHNY, SVGAGI (reference sequence). The CDR3 bases are TGTGCCAGCAGTTGGACAGATGGAAACACCATATATTTT. Its protein is CASSWTDGNTIYF.

To note about this clonotype: A much larger clone lies one base from this, so it may be a read error. The chain employs TRBV7-2 and TRBJ2-7; tentatively, D is TRBD2 (5 bases). The CDR3 has 12 amino acids. Germline V lookup: CDR1 SGHTA, CDR2 FQGNSA. V lost 5 bases to trimming and J lost 4 bases, with 9 bases between them. CDR3 in amino acids: CASSIGIYEQYF. The CDR3 DNA reads TGTGCCAGCAGCATCGGGATTTACGAGCAGTACTTC.

The gene calls are TRBV14 and TRBJ2-3; TRBD1 aligns across 8 bases. Germline V gives CDR1 SGHDN, CDR2 FVKESK. J lost 1 base, V lost 7 bases, and 7 bases had no gene match. The CDR3 sequence is 15 residues long. The CDR3 DNA follows: TGTGCCAGCAAAAAGGAGACAGGGGGCACAGATACGCAGTATTTT. The encoded protein is CASKKETGGTDTQYF.

The chain is built from TRBV6-2 or TRBV6-3 and TRBJ2-7; possibly TRBD2 for D (5 bases). V shed 2 bases and J shed 4 bases, with 6 bases lying between them. This CDR3 has 12 amino acids. CDR1 and CDR2 from the germline V gene are MNHEY and SVGEGT. This chain's CDR3 is CASSYRGYEQYV. As DNA, the CDR3 is TGTGCCAGCAGTTACAGAGGGTACGAGCAGTACGTC.

This clonotype was counted a few times. The chain has TRBV20-1 and TRBJ1-1, with D unresolved. V shed 5 bases and J shed 0 bases, with 10 bases lying between them. The CDR3 loop spans 13 amino acids. Germline CDR1 and CDR2: DFQATT and SNEGSKA (reference sequence). The CDR3 bases are TGCAGTGCTCTTCGTGACGTGAACACTGAAGCTTTCTTT. Encoded protein: CSALRDVNTEAFF.

This clonotype has just a few counts. This chain uses TRBV5-5 with TRBJ2-2; TRBD2 is a possible D gene (5 bases). Germline V CDR1 and CDR2: SGHKS, YYEKEE (reference sequence). V lost 4 bases to trimming and J lost 5 bases, with 9 bases between them. The CDR3 consists of 13 residues. CDR3 in DNA: TGTGCCAGCAGCCCGGAGGTTACCGGGGAGCTGTTTTTT. Translation gives CASSPEVTGELFF.

This clonotype was seen at least ten times. This rearrangement joins TRBV7-2 to TRBJ1-6; D perhaps matches TRBD1 (5 bases). Trimming removed 4 bases from V and 8 bases from J, with 15 bases in between. Looked up from germline, CDR1 is SGHTA and CDR2 is FQGNSA. The CDR3 loop spans 15 amino acids. CDR3 sequence reads: CASSSPTEWDSPLHF. DNA of the CDR3: TGTGCCAGCAGCTCCCCGACAGAATGGGATTCACCCCTCCACTTT.

In its sample, this clonotype was seen a few times. V and J are TRBV29-1 and TRBJ2-1, with D perhaps matching TRBD2 (6 bases). V lost 5 bases and J 6 bases, leaving 14 bases between the germline ends. Germline-derived CDR1 and CDR2 are SQVTM and ANQGSEA. CDR3 length equals 13 residues. The CDR3 sequence is CSVRHPGVNEQFF. In nucleotides, the CDR3 is TGCAGCGTTCGTCATCCGGGGGTCAATGAGCAGTTCTTC.

In its sample, this clonotype was seen a few times. The chain joins TRBV6-2 or TRBV6-3 to TRBJ1-1; no clear D. The CDR3 has 14 residues. V shed 5 bases and J shed 6 bases, with 16 bases lying between them. Germline V CDR1 and CDR2: MNHEY, SVGEGT. CDR3 residues: CASSTSTGLAEAFF. CDR3 in DNA: TGTGCCAGCAGTACATCGACGGGTCTCGCTGAAGCTTTCTTT.

This clonotype was recorded a few times. J is TRBJ2-7 and V is TRBV7-6, with 9 bases fitting TRBD1. From germline, CDR1 is SGHVS and CDR2 FNYEAQ. The CDR3 runs 11 residues. CDR3: CASSPGQGSNV. Here the CDR3 DNA reads TGTGCTAGCAGCCCCGGACAGGGGAGTAACGTC.

The chain links TRBV5-1 to TRBJ2-6, with 9 nucleotides matching TRBD1. Per the germline V gene, CDR1 is SGHRS and CDR2 is YFSETQ. Losses at the gene ends were 0 bases for V and 0 bases for J; bases not matched to a gene: 4. This CDR3 has 18 residues. The CDR3 reads CASSLAGTGLSGANVLTF. The CDR3 bases are TGCGCCAGCAGCTTGGCAGGGACAGGGCTCTCTGGGGCCAACGTCCTGACTTTC.